The 25 T cell receptor beta chains in this list originate from one sample, sequenced in a study of response to subunit inactivated influenza vaccine. Each CDR3 protein is one row after TCRdb ran MiXCR on the RT-PCR reads. This sample has more than 700,000 distinct CDR3 sequences, with 21% found just once. The sequencing here drew on PBMCs from blood, taken 5 days after vaccination. The receptors come from a man between 45 and 60 years old who received an inactivated influenza vaccine.

In its sample, this clonotype was seen a few times. V gene TRBV12-3 or TRBV12-4 combines with J gene TRBJ1-1; weak D call: TRBD1 (6 bases). Trimming cost V 5 bases and J 1 base, with 17 bases left between them. CDR3 length: 16 residues. This CDR3 is CASSPTGRGGNTEAFF. The CDR3 nucleotides read TGTGCCAGCAGTCCCACAGGGAGAGGAGGGAACACTGAAGCTTTCTTT.

The V and J genes are TRBV20-1 and TRBJ2-7; 8 bases are shared with TRBD2. The ends lost 3 bases at V and 2 bases at J; junction bases unmatched: 6. This CDR3 spans 14 amino acids. Germline V gene lookup returns CDR1 DFQATT and CDR2 SNEGSKA (reference sequence). The CDR3 coding sequence is TGCAGTGCTAGGGGACTAGTGTTAACCTACGAGCAGTACTTC. Translated: CSARGLVLTYEQYF.

This clonotype has a handful of counts. The chain has TRBV15 and TRBJ2-7; 7 positions match TRBD2. CDR1 is LNHNV, CDR2 YYDKDF, per germline (reference sequence). The CDR3 has 14 residues. Germline trimming cut 3 bases from V and 3 bases from J; bases unmatched to any gene: 5. CDR3 in amino acids: CATSSGGRNYEQYF. The CDR3 DNA reads as TGTGCCACCAGCAGCGGGGGGAGAAACTACGAGCAGTACTTC.

This chain links TRBV7-8 with TRBJ2-7; no clear D gene. The CDR3 consists of 14 residues. Looked up from germline, CDR1 is SGHVS and CDR2 is FQNEAQ. The V end was cut by 6 bases, the J end by 2 bases, with 14 bases between. This chain's CDR3 is CASRASRKPYEQYF. In nucleotides, the CDR3 is TGTGCCAGCAGAGCCTCCAGGAAGCCCTACGAGCAGTACTTC.

The rearrangement links TRBV7-2 to TRBJ2-7; TRBD2 aligns across 11 bases. V lost 4 bases, J lost 1 base, and 3 bases stayed unmatched. CDR3 length: 15 residues. CDR1 SGHTA and CDR2 FQGNSA come from the germline V gene. The CDR3 sequence is CASSSTSGGSYEQYF. Here the CDR3 DNA reads TGTGCCAGCAGCTCCACTAGCGGGGGTTCCTACGAGCAGTACTTC.

This clonotype was detected ten times or more. The rearrangement joins TRBV7-9 to TRBJ2-3; no definite D call. The CDR3 has 13 amino acids. CDR1 is SEHNR, CDR2 FQNEAQ, per germline (reference sequence). Trimming removed 5 bases from V and 6 bases from J, with 12 bases in between. CDR3 DNA sequence: TGTGCCAGCAGCCGTGGGAACTGGGATACGCAGTATTTT. Residues: CASSRGNWDTQYF.

The CDR3 region has the DNA TGTGCCAGCTCGCCTCTGGGGGCGGTCACCGGGGAGCTGTTTTTT. Amino acid sequence: CASSPLGAVTGELFF. The V call is TRBV18, the J call TRBJ2-2; D possibly corresponds to TRBD1 (6 bases). CDR3 length: 15 residues. V was cut by 6 bases and J by 4 bases, with 15 bases left in between. Germline CDR1 is KGHSH and CDR2 is LQKENI.

This clonotype showed up just a few times. The chain links TRBV11-2 to TRBJ2-3, with a weak D call TRBD2 (5 bases). The germline V and J ends were trimmed by 5 bases and 2 bases, with 17 bases remaining between them. Germline assignment: CDR1 SGHAT and CDR2 FQNNGV. The length of the CDR3 is 16 residues. The CDR3 protein is CASSLALASPTDTQYF. CDR3 in DNA: TGTGCCAGCAGCCTAGCTTTGGCCAGCCCCACAGATACGCAGTATTTT.

This clonotype was observed a few times. This rearrangement joins TRBV12-3 or TRBV12-4 to TRBJ2-2; possibly TRBD2 for D (5 bases). This CDR3 contains 18 residues. CDR3 sequence: CTFSLWLRSGPNTGELFF. CDR3 in DNA: TGTACCTTCAGTTTATGGCTTAGGAGCGGACCGAACACCGGGGAGCTGTTTTTT.

The CDR3 loop reads CASSLRQGYGNEQFF. CDR3 DNA sequence: TGTGCCAGCAGCTTACGACAGGGGTATGGAAATGAGCAGTTCTTC. V and J are TRBV11-2 and TRBJ2-1; 8 bases agree with TRBD1. Germline CDR1 is SGHAT and CDR2 is FQNNGV. The ends lost 2 bases at V and 7 bases at J; junction bases unmatched: 7. The CDR3 is 15 residues long.

This clonotype was seen ten or more times. The V call is TRBV24-1, the J call TRBJ2-2, with TRBD1 as a possible D gene (6 bases). This CDR3 has 14 amino acids. Per germline, CDR1 KGHDR and CDR2 SFDVKD. V was shortened by 2 bases and J by 3 bases, with 6 bases between the two germline ends. CDR3 bases: TGTGCCACCAGTGATTGGACAGACACCGGGGAGCTGTTTTTT. It codes for CATSDWTDTGELFF.

The gene calls are TRBV20-1 and TRBJ2-1, with TRBD2 matching over 11 bases. V trimming: 5 bases; J trimming: 6 bases; junction bases outside the gene matches: 3. Germline V gene lookup returns CDR1 DFQATT and CDR2 SNEGSKA (reference sequence). There are 13 residues in the CDR3. DNA for the CDR3: TGCAGTGCTCATAGCGGGGGGGCCAATGAGCAGTTCTTC. Translating gives CSAHSGGANEQFF.

At least ten counts were recorded for this clonotype. V gene TRBV7-9 combines with J gene TRBJ2-7; 14 nucleotides line up with TRBD2. This CDR3 contains 16 residues. V lost 5 bases and J lost 5; bases outside the gene matches: 8. Germline loops: CDR1 SEHNR, CDR2 FQNEAQ (reference sequence). CDR3 DNA sequence: TGTGCCAGCAGCCCAGCACCGGGACTAGCGGGAGACGAGCAGTACTTC. Its protein is CASSPAPGLAGDEQYF.

CDR3 DNA: TGTGCCAGCAGCCTCTGGACTAGCGGGAGAAACACAGATACGCAGTATTTT. This translates into CASSLWTSGRNTDTQYF. The chain combines TRBV14 with TRBJ2-3; TRBD2 agrees at 13 bases. V gave up 4 bases and J gave up 2 bases; unmatched junction bases: 6. The CDR3 loop spans 17 amino acids. CDR1 SGHDN and CDR2 FVKESK come from the germline V gene.

This chain uses TRBV7-9 with TRBJ1-1; 8 nucleotides line up with TRBD1. With V trimmed by 4 bases and J by 4 bases, 11 bases remained unmatched. Germline CDR1 and CDR2: SEHNR and FQNEAQ (reference sequence). The CDR3 is made up of 16 amino acids. The CDR3 DNA reads as TGTGCCAGCAGCTCACAGAGGACAGGGATTGGCACTGAAGCTTTCTTT. It is translated as CASSSQRTGIGTEAFF.

The rearrangement joins TRBV5-1 to TRBJ1-1; 10 nucleotides line up with TRBD1. The CDR3 is made up of 14 amino acids. Germline assignment: CDR1 SGHRS and CDR2 YFSETQ. The V segment lost 7 bases and the J segment 6 bases; nucleotides outside the gene matches: 9. CDR3 sequence: CASGRTGGLSEAFF. The CDR3 DNA reads TGCGCCAGCGGTCGGACAGGGGGTCTTTCTGAAGCTTTCTTT. Full variable domain (outside the CDR3, taken from reference TRBV5-1 and TRBJ1-1): KAGVTQTPRYLIKTRGQQVTLSCSPISGHRSVSWYQQTPGQGLQFLFEYFSETQRNKGNFPGRFSGRQFSNSRSEMNVSTLELGDSALYLCASGRTGGLSEAFFGQGTRLTVV.

This chain joins TRBV4-2 and TRBJ2-5; D might be TRBD1 or TRBD2, each matching 5 bases. This CDR3 has 15 residues. V was cut by 4 bases and J by 1 base, with 13 bases left in between. Germline V CDR1 and CDR2: LGHNA, YNFKEQ. In nucleotides, the CDR3 is TGTGCCAGCAGCCCTCATACCGGGGCCCAAGAGACCCAGTACTTC. Its translation: CASSPHTGAQETQYF.

The J gene is TRBJ2-7, the V gene TRBV15; D not certain. The CDR3 covers 13 residues. Germline V gene lookup returns CDR1 LNHNV and CDR2 YYDKDF (reference sequence). V was trimmed by 2 bases and J by 3 bases, leaving 8 bases between them. CDR3 residues: CATSRQEYYEQYF. CDR3 coding DNA: TGTGCCACCAGCAGACAGGAGTACTACGAGCAGTACTTC. Full variable domain (outside the CDR3, taken from reference TRBV15 and TRBJ2-7): DAMVIQNPRYQVTQFGKPVTLSCSQTLNHNVMYWYQQKSSQAPKLLFHYYDKDFNNEADTPDNFQSRRPNTSFCFLDIRSPGLGDTAMYLCATSRQEYYEQYFGPGTRLTVT.

The CDR3 DNA sequence: TGTGCCAGCAGTGGCCTGCTTGACAATGAGCAGTTCTTC. Amino acid sequence: CASSGLLDNEQFF. This chain connects TRBV28 to TRBJ2-1, with no clear D. Germline CDR1 MDHEN, CDR2 SYDVKM. The length of the CDR3 is 13 residues. V shed 5 bases and J shed 5 bases, with 10 bases lying between them.

This clonotype was found a few times. The chain carries TRBV12-3 or TRBV12-4 and TRBJ1-2; D is unresolved. The CDR3 consists of 13 residues. V was pared by 7 bases and J by 2 bases, with 11 bases between. DNA of the CDR3: TGTGCCAGCACCTTGGGTGGAAACTATGGCTACACCTTC. It is translated as CASTLGGNYGYTF.

The V and J genes are TRBV12-3 or TRBV12-4 and TRBJ2-5, with 7 bases that match TRBD1. V shed 10 bases, J shed 4 bases, and the junction held 12 bases outside the gene matches. The CDR3 extends over 14 amino acids. The CDR3 region has the DNA TGTGCCACCTCCGAAGGGACAGTCCGAGAGACCCAGTACTTC. Translated: CATSEGTVRETQYF.

The chain's CDR3 is CASRQTSVGETQYF. CDR3 DNA sequence: TGTGCCAGCAGACAAACTAGCGTAGGGGAGACCCAGTACTTC. The chain has TRBV7-2 and TRBJ2-5; 7 nucleotides line up with TRBD2. This CDR3 has 14 amino acids. Germline CDR1 reads SGHTA; CDR2 reads FQGNSA. The J segment lost 5 bases and the V segment lost 6 bases, leaving 9 bases of the junction unmatched.

This clonotype was observed a few times. The chain carries TRBV4-2 and TRBJ2-1; 13 nucleotides align to TRBD2. The CDR3 is 18 amino acids. V lost 0 bases and J lost 9; bases outside the gene matches: 11. Germline V gives CDR1 LGHNA, CDR2 YNFKEQ. CDR3 coding DNA: TGTGCCAGCAGCCAAGAATCCATCGGGACTAGCGGGACGGGTGAGCAGTTCTTC. This codes for CASSQESIGTSGTGEQFF.

This clonotype has just a few counts. The chain links TRBV4-3 to TRBJ2-5; no definite D call. This CDR3 region has 13 residues. Germline assignment: CDR1 LGHNA and CDR2 YSLEER. The V end was cut by 1 base, the J end by 4 bases, with 7 bases between. In DNA form, the CDR3 reads TGCGCCAGCAGCCAAGGGTCGCTAGAGACCCAGTACTTC. As protein: CASSQGSLETQYF.

The chain joins TRBV24-1 to TRBJ2-5; weak D call: TRBD1 (5 bases). Trimming left V 3 bases short and J 5 bases short, with 21 bases between. Germline CDR1 KGHDR, CDR2 SFDVKD. The CDR3 is 17 residues long. The chain's CDR3 is CATSDPLESQGKETQYF. CDR3 DNA: TGTGCCACCAGTGATCCCCTTGAGTCCCAGGGTAAGGAGACCCAGTACTTC.